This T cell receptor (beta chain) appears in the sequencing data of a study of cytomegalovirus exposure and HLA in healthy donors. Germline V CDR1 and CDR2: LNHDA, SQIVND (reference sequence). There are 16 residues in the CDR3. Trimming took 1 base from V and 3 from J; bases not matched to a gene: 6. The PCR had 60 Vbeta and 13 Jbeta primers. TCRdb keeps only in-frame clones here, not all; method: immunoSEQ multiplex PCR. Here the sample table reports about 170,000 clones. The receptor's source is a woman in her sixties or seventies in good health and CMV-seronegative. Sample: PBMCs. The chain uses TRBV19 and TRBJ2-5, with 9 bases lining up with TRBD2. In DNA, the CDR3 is TGTGCCAGTAGTATAGGGACTAGCGACCGGGAAGAGACCCAGTACTTC. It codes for CASSIGTSDREETQYF.